One sample yielded the 17 T cell receptor beta chains listed below, sequenced in a study of CD8 T cells in ankylosing spondylitis (dated 2017 in TCRdb). Antigens of these TCRs are unknown. On the study overall, not on this receptor specifically: A TCR beta motif made up of several highly homologous amino acid variants appeared to be characteristic of blood from ankylosing spondylitis patients.

Library method: 5' RACE. Sequencing relied on an Illumina HiSeq 2500. TCRdb reprocessing: public reads trimmed at Q25 with fastp, clones called with MiXCR, in-frame beta chains kept. Merged by CDR3 protein, the rows form single entries marked with the most common genes and DNA. The table for this sample lists under 550,000 distinct CDR3 sequences; 25% to 30% of them were counted only once. About 0.9% of the sample is in the top ten clones. What was sequenced was blood, either unsorted or a sorted T cell fraction (not recorded which). The receptors shown here come from a male donor with ankylosing spondylitis.

The genes are TRBV13 and TRBJ2-7, with D maybe TRBD2 (5 bases). The CDR3 sequence is 14 residues long. V gave up 8 bases and J gave up 5 bases, with 19 bases separating them. Germline loops: CDR1 PRHDT, CDR2 FYEKMQ (reference sequence). CDR3 residues: CASVIYTRGHEQYF. The CDR3, as DNA: TGTGCCAGCGTTATTTACACTAGAGGCCACGAGCAGTACTTC. Based on the CDR3 plus reference TRBV13 and TRBJ2-7, the full variable domain is AAGVIQSPRHLIKEKRETATLKCYPIPRHDTVYWYQQGPGQDPQFLISFYEKMQSDKGSIPDRFSAQQFSDYHSELNMSSLELGDSALYFCASVIYTRGHEQYFGPGTRLTVT.

This rearrangement joins TRBV24-1 to TRBJ2-3; D remains unclear. Per the germline V gene, CDR1 is KGHDR and CDR2 is SFDVKD. V gave up 4 bases and J gave up 0 bases, with 7 bases separating them. CDR3 length equals 14 residues. Written as DNA, the CDR3 is TGTGCCACCAGTGAGAGAGTTAGCACAGATACGCAGTATTTT. Protein sequence: CATSERVSTDTQYF.

This clonotype has a count of ten or more. The J gene is TRBJ1-1, the V gene TRBV12-3 or TRBV12-4; the match to TRBD1 covers 10 bases. V dropped 5 bases and J dropped 4; count of bases not matched to a gene: 4. This CDR3 has 14 residues. The CDR3 nucleotides are TGTGCCAGCAGTACTCGGGACAGGGGCACTGAAGCTTTCTTT. This translates into CASSTRDRGTEAFF.

The V gene is TRBV29-1, the J gene TRBJ1-1; TRBD1 matches 12 bases. From germline, CDR1 is SQVTM and CDR2 ANQGSEA. Trimming removed 4 bases from V and 3 bases from J; junction bases left unmatched: 6. The length of the CDR3 is 15 residues. In nucleotides, the CDR3 is TGCAGCGTTGCGGGGGACAGGGGGCGAGACACTGAAGCTTTCTTT. Translation gives CSVAGDRGRDTEAFF.

The chain combines TRBV27 with TRBJ2-4; 7 nucleotides line up with TRBD1. Germline CDR1 MNHEY, CDR2 SMNVEV (reference sequence). This CDR3 comprises 14 residues. Unmatched junction bases numbered 4, after V lost 6 bases and J lost 2 bases. The CDR3 loop is CASRKTGSKNIQYF. The CDR3 nucleotides read TGTGCCAGCAGGAAGACAGGGTCCAAAAACATTCAGTACTTC.

This clonotype showed up just once. In DNA, the CDR3 is TGCAGCGTTGCCGATGCGAACACCGGGGAGCTGTTTTTT. This gives the protein CSVADANTGELFF. This chain connects TRBV29-1 to TRBJ2-2, with D unresolved. Trimming removed 4 bases at V and 0 bases at J, with 6 bases between. The length of the CDR3 is 13 residues. Germline assignment: CDR1 SQVTM and CDR2 ANQGSEA.

The chain carries TRBV5-1 and TRBJ2-3; D uncertain. The CDR3 totals 13 residues. V was trimmed by 6 bases and J by 0 bases, leaving 8 bases between them. Germline V gene sequence: CDR1 SGHRS, CDR2 YFSETQ. Here the CDR3 DNA reads TGCGCCAGCACCGTACATAGCACAGATACGCAGTATTTT. Its protein product is CASTVHSTDTQYF.

This chain connects TRBV3-1 to TRBJ2-5; D not resolved. V was shortened by 5 bases and J by 1 base, with 11 bases between the two germline ends. Looked up from germline, CDR1 is LGHDT and CDR2 is YNNKEL (reference sequence). The CDR3 is 14 amino acids. CDR3 in amino acids: CASSVHTIQETQYF. The CDR3 coding sequence is TGTGCCAGCAGCGTCCACACCATCCAAGAGACCCAGTACTTC.

V gene TRBV6-1 combines with J gene TRBJ2-7, with D possibly matching TRBD1 (6 bases). CDR1 and CDR2 from the germline V gene are MNHNS and SASEGT. The CDR3 totals 13 residues. Trimming left V 1 base short and J 7 bases short, with 11 bases between. The DNA for the CDR3 is TGTGCCAGCAGTGAAGGCCAGGGGTCGGAGCAGTACGTC. It yields the protein CASSEGQGSEQYV.

This clonotype was recorded a few times. This chain links TRBV6-1 with TRBJ2-7; D is undetermined. V lost 0 bases, J lost 2 bases, and 11 bases lay in between. In germline, CDR1 is MNHNS, CDR2 SASEGT. The CDR3 runs 15 residues. The CDR3 reads CASSEARRATYEQYV. In DNA, the CDR3 is TGTGCCAGCAGTGAAGCAAGACGGGCAACCTACGAGCAGTACGTC.

This clonotype was counted a few times. V gene TRBV20-1 combines with J gene TRBJ1-4; TRBD1 might be the D (5 bases). V lost 2 bases and J 6 bases, leaving 10 bases between the germline ends. From germline, CDR1 is DFQATT and CDR2 SNEGSKA (reference sequence). This CDR3 spans 13 amino acids. The chain's CDR3 is CSARWGRDEKLFF. Here the CDR3 DNA reads TGCAGTGCTAGATGGGGGAGGGATGAAAAACTGTTTTTT.

The CDR3 region has the DNA TGCAGCGTTGATGAGGGGGTCAATCAGCCCCAGCATTTT. Translating it yields CSVDEGVNQPQHF. This chain links TRBV29-1 with TRBJ1-5, with a weak D call TRBD1 (6 bases). The CDR3 contains 13 residues. Deletions cut 3 bases from V and 3 bases from J, with 9 bases between. Per the germline V gene, CDR1 is SQVTM and CDR2 is ANQGSEA.

This clonotype has a handful of counts. The DNA of the CDR3 is TGCAGCGTTGACGGACAGGGGGGAGAGACCCAGTACTTC. Its translation: CSVDGQGGETQYF. The chain carries TRBV29-1 and TRBJ2-5; TRBD1 matches at 10 bases. Germline V lookup: CDR1 SQVTM, CDR2 ANQGSEA. V was clipped by 3 bases and J by 4 bases; unmatched bases: 2. This CDR3 contains 13 residues.

This clonotype was picked up a small number of times. The V call is TRBV7-2, the J call TRBJ2-5; D is possibly TRBD2 (6 bases). CDR1 is SGHTA, CDR2 FQGNSA, per germline. V was trimmed by 7 bases and J by 3 bases, leaving 18 bases between them. This CDR3 has 15 amino acids. The CDR3 DNA reads as TGTGCCAGCAACCTTCGGGCGGCTAGCGAAGAGACCCAGTACTTC. Translation: CASNLRAASEETQYF.

The chain is built from TRBV13 and TRBJ2-3, with TRBD2 identical over 8 bases. V was clipped by 8 bases and J by 3 bases; unmatched bases: 10. This CDR3 is 15 amino acids long. Germline CDR1 reads PRHDT; CDR2 reads FYEKMQ (reference sequence). In DNA, the CDR3 is TGTGCCAGCGCCCCGTCCCAGCGGGAGACAGATACGCAGTATTTT. This encodes CASAPSQRETDTQYF.

The chain combines TRBV24-1 with TRBJ1-5; D not certain. The CDR3 extends over 13 amino acids. Germline V CDR1 and CDR2: KGHDR, SFDVKD. Trimming removed 5 bases from V and 0 bases from J, with 4 bases in between. CDR3 coding DNA: TGTGCCACCAGTGTTCATAGCAATCAGCCCCAGCATTTT. Translation gives CATSVHSNQPQHF.

This chain joins TRBV2 and TRBJ1-5; no reliable D call. The CDR3 loop spans 15 amino acids. The V end was cut by 6 bases, the J end by 2 bases, with 14 bases between. Looked up from germline, CDR1 is SNHLY and CDR2 is FYNNEI. The CDR3 DNA sequence: TGTGCCAGCAGGCCCCTCTCCGGGGGCAATCAGCCCCAGCATTTT. It yields the protein CASRPLSGGNQPQHF.